The clone carrying this T cell receptor (beta chain) was seen more than once but under ten times. The sample is drawn from a study of blood T cell repertoires in COVID-19. Whole-study context: Sources were T cells, B-cell-depleted T cells, or PBMCs; the material itself was cDNA or gDNA.

As handled by the study authors: By means of reference gene primer amplification, nucleated cell counts were estimated. Sequencing used immunoSEQ multiplex PCR; TCRdb keeps in-frame clones, though not all of them. V and J calls plus clone size are reproduced from that table; the DNA served to infer D and trimming. The sample shows a few hundred thousand clones, around 87% of them seen only once. The CDR3 is 15 residues long. Trimming removed 6 bases from V and 4 bases from J; junction bases left unmatched: 9. CDR1 and CDR2 (germline): SNHLY, FYNNEI. The TCR comes from a woman aged 50 to 60 who had recovered from COVID-19. Sequencing input: peripheral blood. V gene TRBV2 combines with J gene TRBJ1-5, with 7 bases that match TRBD1. CDR3 nucleotide sequence: TGTGCCAGCAGCGACGACAGGGCGGGTAATCAGCCCCAGCATTTT. Protein sequence: CASSDDRAGNQPQHF.